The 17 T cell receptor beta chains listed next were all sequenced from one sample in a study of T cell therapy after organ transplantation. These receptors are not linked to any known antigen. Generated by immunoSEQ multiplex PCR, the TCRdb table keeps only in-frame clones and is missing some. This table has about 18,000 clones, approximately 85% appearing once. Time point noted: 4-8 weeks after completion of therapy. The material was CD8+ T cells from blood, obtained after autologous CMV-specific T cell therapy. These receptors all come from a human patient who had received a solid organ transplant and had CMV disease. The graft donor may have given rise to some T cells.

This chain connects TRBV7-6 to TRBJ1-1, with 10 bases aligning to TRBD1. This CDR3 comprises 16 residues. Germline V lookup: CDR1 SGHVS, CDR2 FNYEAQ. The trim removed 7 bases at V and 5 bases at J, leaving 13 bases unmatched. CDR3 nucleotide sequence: TGTGCCAGCACCCTCGCGCCGGGGACAGGGGTAACTGAAGCTTTCTTT. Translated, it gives CASTLAPGTGVTEAFF.

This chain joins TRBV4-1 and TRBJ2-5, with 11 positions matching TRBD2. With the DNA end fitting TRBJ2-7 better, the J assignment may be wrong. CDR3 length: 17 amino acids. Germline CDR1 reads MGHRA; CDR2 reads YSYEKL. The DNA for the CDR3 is TGCGCCAGCAGCCAGGGGACTAGCGGATGGAGCTCCTACGAGCAGTACTTC. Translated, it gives CASSQGTSGWSSYEQYF.

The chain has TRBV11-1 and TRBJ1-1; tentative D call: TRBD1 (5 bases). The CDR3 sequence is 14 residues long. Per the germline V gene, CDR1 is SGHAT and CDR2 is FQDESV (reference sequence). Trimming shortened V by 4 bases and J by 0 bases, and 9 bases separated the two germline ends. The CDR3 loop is CASSWNRLNTEAFF. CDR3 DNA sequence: TGTGCCAGCAGCTGGAACAGGTTGAACACTGAAGCTTTCTTT. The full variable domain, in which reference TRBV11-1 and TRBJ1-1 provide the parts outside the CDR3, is EAEVAQSPRYKITEKSQAVAFWCDPISGHATLYWYRQILGQGPELLVQFQDESVVDDSQLPKDRFSAERLKGVDSTLKIQPAELGDSAMYLCASSWNRLNTEAFFGQGTRLTVV.

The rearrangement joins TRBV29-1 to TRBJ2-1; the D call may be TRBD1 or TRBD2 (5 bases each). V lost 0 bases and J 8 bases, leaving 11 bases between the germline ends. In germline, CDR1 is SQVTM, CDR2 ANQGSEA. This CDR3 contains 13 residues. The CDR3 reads CSVEDLGDDEQFF. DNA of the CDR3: TGCAGCGTTGAAGATCTGGGGGACGATGAGCAGTTCTTC.

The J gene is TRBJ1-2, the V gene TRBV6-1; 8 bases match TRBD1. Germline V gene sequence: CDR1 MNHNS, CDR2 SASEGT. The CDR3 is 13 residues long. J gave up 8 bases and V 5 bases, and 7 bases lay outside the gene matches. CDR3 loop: CASSTGQGPGYTF. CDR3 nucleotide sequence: TGTGCCAGCAGTACTGGACAGGGTCCCGGCTACACCTTC.

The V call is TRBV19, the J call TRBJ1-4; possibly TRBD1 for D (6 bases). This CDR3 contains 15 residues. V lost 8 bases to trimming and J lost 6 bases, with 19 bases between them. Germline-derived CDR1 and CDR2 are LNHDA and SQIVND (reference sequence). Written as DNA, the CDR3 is TGTGCCAGTGCTACCCAGGGGATCCCCTATGAAAAACTGTTTTTT. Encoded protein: CASATQGIPYEKLFF.

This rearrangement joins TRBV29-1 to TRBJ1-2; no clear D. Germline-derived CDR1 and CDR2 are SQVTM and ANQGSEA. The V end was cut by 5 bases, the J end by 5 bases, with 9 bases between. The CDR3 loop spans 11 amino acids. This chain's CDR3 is CSVYQLYGYTF. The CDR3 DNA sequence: TGCAGCGTTTACCAGTTATATGGCTACACCTTC. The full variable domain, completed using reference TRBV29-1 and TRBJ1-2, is SAVISQKPSRDICQRGTSLTIQCQVDSQVTMMFWYRQQPGQSLTLIATANQGSEATYESGFVIDKFPISRPNLTFSTLTVSNMSPEDSSIYLCSVYQLYGYTFGSGTRLTVV.

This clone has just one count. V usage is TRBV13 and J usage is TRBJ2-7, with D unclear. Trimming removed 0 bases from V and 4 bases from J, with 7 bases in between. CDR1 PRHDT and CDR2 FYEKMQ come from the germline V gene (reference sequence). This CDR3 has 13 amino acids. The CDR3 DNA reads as TGTGCCAGCAGCTTAGGTCACCATTACGAGCAGTACTTC. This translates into CASSLGHHYEQYF. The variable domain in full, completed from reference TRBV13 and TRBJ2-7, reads AAGVIQSPRHLIKEKRETATLKCYPIPRHDTVYWYQQGPGQDPQFLISFYEKMQSDKGSIPDRFSAQQFSDYHSELNMSSLELGDSALYFCASSLGHHYEQYFGPGTRLTVT.

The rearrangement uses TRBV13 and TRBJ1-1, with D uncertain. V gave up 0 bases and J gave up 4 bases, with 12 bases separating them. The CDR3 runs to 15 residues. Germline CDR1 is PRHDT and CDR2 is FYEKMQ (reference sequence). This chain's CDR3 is CASSLGTLGRTEAFF. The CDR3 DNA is TGTGCCAGCAGCTTAGGGACCCTAGGGCGCACTGAAGCTTTCTTT.

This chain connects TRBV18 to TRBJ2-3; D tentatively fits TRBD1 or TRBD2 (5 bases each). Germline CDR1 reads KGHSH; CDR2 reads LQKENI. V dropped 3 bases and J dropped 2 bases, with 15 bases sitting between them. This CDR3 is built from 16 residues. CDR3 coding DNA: TGTGCCAGCTCACCTGATGGGGGTAGAGACACAGATACGCAGTATTTT. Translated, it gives CASSPDGGRDTDTQYF.

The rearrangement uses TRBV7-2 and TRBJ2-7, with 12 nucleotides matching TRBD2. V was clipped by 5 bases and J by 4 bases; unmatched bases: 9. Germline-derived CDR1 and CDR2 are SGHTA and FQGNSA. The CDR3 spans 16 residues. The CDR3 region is CASSPLGLAGGYEQYF. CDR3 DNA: TGTGCCAGCAGCCCCCTGGGCCTAGCGGGGGGGTACGAGCAGTACTTC. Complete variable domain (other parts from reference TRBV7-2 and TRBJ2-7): GAGVSQSPSNKVTEKGKDVELRCDPISGHTALYWYRQSLGQGLEFLIYFQGNSAPDKSGLPSDRFSAERTGGSVSTLTIQRTQQEDSAVYLCASSPLGLAGGYEQYFGPGTRLTVT.

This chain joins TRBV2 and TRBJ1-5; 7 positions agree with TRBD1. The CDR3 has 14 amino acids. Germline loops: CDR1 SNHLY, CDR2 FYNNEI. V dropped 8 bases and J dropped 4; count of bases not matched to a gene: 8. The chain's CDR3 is CASRYRGGNQPQHF. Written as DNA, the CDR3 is TGTGCCAGCCGATACAGGGGTGGGAATCAGCCCCAGCATTTT.

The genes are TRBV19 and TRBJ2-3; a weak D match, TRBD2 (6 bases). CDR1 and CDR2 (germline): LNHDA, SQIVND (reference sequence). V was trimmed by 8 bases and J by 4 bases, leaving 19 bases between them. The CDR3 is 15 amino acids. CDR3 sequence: CASDPGLNSADTQYF. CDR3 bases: TGTGCCAGTGACCCGGGACTCAACTCGGCAGATACGCAGTATTTT.

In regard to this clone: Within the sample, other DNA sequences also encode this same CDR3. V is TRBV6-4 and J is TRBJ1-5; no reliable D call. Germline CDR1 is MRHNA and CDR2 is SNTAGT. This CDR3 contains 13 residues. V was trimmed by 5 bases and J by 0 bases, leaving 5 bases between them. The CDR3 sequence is CASSRDSNQPQHF. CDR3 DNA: TGTGCCAGCAGTAGGGATAGCAATCAGCCCCAGCATTTT.

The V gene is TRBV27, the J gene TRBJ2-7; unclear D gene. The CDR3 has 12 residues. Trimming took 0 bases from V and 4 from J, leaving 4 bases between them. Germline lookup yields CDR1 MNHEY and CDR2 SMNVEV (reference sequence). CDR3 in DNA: TGTGCCAGCAGTTTATCAGGGTACGAGCAGTACTTC. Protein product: CASSLSGYEQYF.

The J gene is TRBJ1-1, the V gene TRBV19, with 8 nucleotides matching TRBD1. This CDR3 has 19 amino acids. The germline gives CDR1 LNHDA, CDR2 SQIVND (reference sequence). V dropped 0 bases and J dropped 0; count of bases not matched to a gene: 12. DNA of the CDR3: TGTGCCAGTAGTATAGATCTAAGGCCAGGGGGCAGCATGAACACTGAAGCTTTCTTT. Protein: CASSIDLRPGGSMNTEAFF. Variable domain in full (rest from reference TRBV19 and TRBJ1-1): DGGITQSPKYLFRKEGQNVTLSCEQNLNHDAMYWYRQDPGQGLRLIYYSQIVNDFQKGDIAEGYSVSREKKESFPLTVTSAQKNPTAFYLCASSIDLRPGGSMNTEAFFGQGTRLTVV.

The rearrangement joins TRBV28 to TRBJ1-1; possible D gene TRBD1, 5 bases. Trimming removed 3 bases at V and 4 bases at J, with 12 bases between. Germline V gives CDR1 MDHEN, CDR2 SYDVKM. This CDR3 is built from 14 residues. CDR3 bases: TGTGCCAGCAGTTTGGGGCTGATCTCCACTGAAGCTTTCTTT. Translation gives CASSLGLISTEAFF. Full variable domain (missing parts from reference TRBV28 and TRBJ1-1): DVKVTQSSRYLVKRTGEKVFLECVQDMDHENMFWYRQDPGLGLRLIYFSYDVKMKEKGDIPEGYSVSREKKERFSLILESASTNQTSMYLCASSLGLISTEAFFGQGTRLTVV.